This T cell receptor (beta chain) comes out of a study of T cells in Graves' hyperthyroidism and ophthalmopathy (dated by TCRdb to between 2019 and 2020). For context, the study as a whole: Peripheral blood samples were taken at the time of initial diagnosis, prior to any treatment. Prospective prediction of ophthalmopathy was tested in an independent validation cohort consisting of about 20 hyperthyroidism patients and 15 or so patients who later progressed to ophthalmopathy. Thyroid tissue and blood T-cell repertoires from six Graves' hyperthyroidism patients were also compared in the study. According to the paper, TCR Vbeta CDR3 sequencing was carried out on 135 peripheral blood samples, which came from 40 to 45 ophthalmopathy, under 80 hyperthyroidism and about 17 progressor patients. The roughly 100 discovery patients were randomly divided into training and test sets at a 7:3 ratio. To identify TCR V-J signatures that set the groups apart, the researchers used a discovery cohort of 100 or so patients, made up of fewer than 50 with Graves' ophthalmopathy and some 55 with stable Graves' hyperthyroidism. Following sampling, methimazole starting at 30 mg daily was given to hyperthyroidism patients, and high-dose intravenous methylprednisolone was given to ophthalmopathy patients. General findings and caveats noted by the study authors: Blood samples also contained most of the expanded thyroid clonotypes (frequency above 0.001), which suggests that blood repertoires may reflect thyroid immune responses. In validation, the model predicted progression to ophthalmopathy a median of roughly six months before onset, with about 64% sensitivity and nearly 75% specificity. Sample size was not statistically predetermined, and investigators were not blinded to group allocation. Ophthalmopathy was separated from stable hyperthyroidism by a 13 V-J signature model, with approximately 90% sensitivity and around 81% specificity obtained in cross-validation and 80%/75% obtained in testing.

TCR beta CDR3 regions were amplified from RNA transcripts. A first-round RT-PCR of the TCR CDR3 used the HTBI primer set with the Qiagen OneStep RT-PCR kit. Libraries were constructed in a second round of multiplex PCR, after which size selection and purification were performed. The libraries were sequenced on an Illumina HiSeq2000 using paired-end 100 bp reads. The study's processing was this. SOAPnuke was used to process the raw data, throwing out any read that contained adapters or uncalled bases, had a mean Phred below 15, or lacked an exact constant-primer or identifier match. High-quality paired reads were merged using COPE v1.2.5, and each unique nucleotide sequence was defined as a clonotype. MiTCR v1.1 was used to align clonotypes to the IMGT TRBV, TRBD and TRBJ reference segments. Analysis was restricted to V-J combinations with a frequency above 0.0001, which covered approximately 99% of repertoires. The TCS score was defined as F50 (clonal expansion) divided by E x V (chaos), with BLOSUM62-based TCRdist calculated between CDR3 peptides within each V-J. Welch's t-statistics and random forest reduced roughly 530 V-J features to 10 to 15, which were used in a naive Bayes classifier (R e1071). TCRdb cleaned the public reads at Q25 with fastp, built clones with MiXCR and kept in-frame beta chains. Every CDR3 protein is listed once, alongside the most common genes and DNA of its rows. TCRdb, not the original authors, processed these V and J calls. This sample gives roughly 350,000 distinct CDR3 sequences in total; roughly 13% of them show up just once. 34% of the sample is held by the ten biggest clonotypes.

V gives up 8 bases and J gives up 4 bases, and the segment between their germline ends measures 18 bases. Taken from the germline V gene, the CDR1 and CDR2 loops are MDHEN and SYDVKM. There are 15 amino acids in the CDR3, from cysteine to phenylalanine inclusive. Only the CDR3 region is kept as DNA, spanning 45 bases read in frame from base 1. Worth noting for this clonotype: Which antigen it targets is not known. Base quality data are lacking; no much larger clone is found one base away.

Ophthalmopathy patients had moderately to severely active disease, with a Clinical Activity Score of 3 or more, a NOSPECS grade of 4 or more, and a disease duration of less than 3 months. Patients with uncontrolled infections, other autoimmune diseases, pregnancy or lactation were excluded. Diagnoses relied on clinical symptoms, serum thyroxine and TRAb, thyroid ultrasound and orbital computed tomography. PBMCs were isolated from about 10 ml of fresh peripheral blood by Ficoll-Paque density gradient centrifugation. Trizol reagent was used to extract total RNA, and RNA quality was then checked on an Agilent 2100 Bioanalyzer.

The sequence was collected from a woman in her thirties or forties with Graves' ophthalmopathy. The receptor chain draws on TRBV28 and TRBJ2-1, and TRBD1 may be the D gene, going by 6 matching bases. The sequenced sample was blood. The nucleotide sequence reads TGTGCCAGCTGTGGGTCCGGACAGCCTTACAATGAGCAGTTCTTC. Translated, this is CASCGSGQPYNEQFF.